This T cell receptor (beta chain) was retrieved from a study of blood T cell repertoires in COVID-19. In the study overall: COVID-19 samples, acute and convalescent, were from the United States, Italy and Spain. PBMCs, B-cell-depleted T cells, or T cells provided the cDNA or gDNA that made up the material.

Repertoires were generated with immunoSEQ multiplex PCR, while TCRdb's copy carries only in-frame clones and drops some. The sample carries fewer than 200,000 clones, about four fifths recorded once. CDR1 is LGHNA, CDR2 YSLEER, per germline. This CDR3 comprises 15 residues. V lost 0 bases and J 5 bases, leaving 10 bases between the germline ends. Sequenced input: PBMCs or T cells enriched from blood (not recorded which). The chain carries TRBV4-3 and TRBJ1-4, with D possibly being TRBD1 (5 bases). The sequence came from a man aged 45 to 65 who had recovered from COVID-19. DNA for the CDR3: TGCGCCAGCAGCCAAGAAACAGGCCCGAATGAAAAACTGTTTTTT. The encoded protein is CASSQETGPNEKLFF.